This T cell receptor (beta chain) originates from a study of blood T cell repertoires in COVID-19. Across the study: The samples span acute and convalescent COVID-19 from the United States, Italy and Spain. T cells, B-cell-depleted T cells, or PBMCs supplied cDNA or gDNA.

In the source study's methods: Reference gene primer amplification in the assay estimated nucleated cell counts. Method: immunoSEQ multiplex PCR; TCRdb's copy keeps in-frame clones and lacks some. The DNA gave D and trimming, while V, J and clone size come from that table. The table has 200,000 or so clones, 70% to 85% seen once. V shed 11 bases and J shed 5 bases, with 19 bases lying between them. The CDR3 totals 14 residues. CDR1 LNHDA and CDR2 SQIVND come from the germline V gene (reference sequence). This clone occurred once. The chain recombines TRBV19 with TRBJ1-5, with D possibly TRBD1 on 6 matching bases. The material sequenced was peripheral blood. This TCR was recovered from a woman younger than 45 with acute or convalescent COVID-19. CDR3 sequence reads: CARLRWGLDQPQHF. Written as DNA, the CDR3 is TGTGCCCGACTCCGGTGGGGGCTGGATCAGCCCCAGCATTTT.